In this sample, the clone carrying this T cell receptor (beta chain) turned up a few times. Its specificity is not known. TCR alpha and TCR beta cDNA libraries carrying sample barcodes and UMIs came from 5'RACE with constant-segment primers. Each CDR3 protein gets one entry after TCRdb re-called the 5' RACE reads with MiXCR. The repertoire holds about 270,000 distinct CDR3 sequences, with around 16% as singletons. The data were obtained in a study of T-cell memory formation after mild COVID-19. Study in general: There were largely donor-specific TCR clusters. Study conclusions and caveats: Chiefly within CM and EM were the contracting CD4+ clones; CD8+ ones were within EMRA.

The CDR3 has 13 residues. The germline CDR1 and CDR2 sequences are ENHRY and SYGVKD. V gave up 3 bases and J gave up 9 bases; unmatched junction bases: 8. Material for sequencing was PBMCs or a T cell subset sorted from them (not recorded which). The chain has TRBV10-3 and TRBJ2-7, with 7 bases that match TRBD1. The TCR was taken from a man in his late teens or twenties who had mild COVID-19 (a few samples of this study predate the infection). Cell type and time point are not known. The CDR3 spells CAISDPDRARQYF. Here the CDR3 DNA reads TGTGCCATCAGTGACCCCGACAGGGCCAGGCAGTACTTC.